The table lists the clone carrying this TCR beta chain with a count of one. Trimming at V came to 1 base and at J to 2 bases, leaving 14 bases not matched to a gene. Germline V lookup: CDR1 MGHRA, CDR2 YSYEKL. This CDR3 region has 18 residues. Repertoires were generated with immunoSEQ multiplex PCR, while TCRdb's copy carries only in-frame clones and drops some. The table has about 200,000 clones, almost 90% seen once. The sample belongs to a study of blood T cell repertoires in COVID-19. The sample consisted of peripheral blood. The TCR sequence derives from a man aged 18 to 35 with active or convalescent COVID-19. The chain employs TRBV4-1 and TRBJ2-7; 7 bases are a match to TRBD2. The CDR3 DNA follows: TGCGCCAGCAGCCAAGTTGGGGCTGGCGGGAGTCTTCCCTACGAGCAGTACTTC. This encodes CASSQVGAGGSLPYEQYF.